This T cell receptor (beta chain) appears in the sequencing data of a study of T cells expressing NK-cell markers. General observations from the study: NKG2C+ dominant clonotypes from over 5 donors made up roughly 1.0-7.0% of CD8+ T cells.

Per germline, CDR1 MNHEY and CDR2 SMNVEV (reference sequence). The CDR3 is 14 residues long. On this clonotype: The antigen remains undetermined.

TCRdb reprocessed the 5' RACE reads and stores each CDR3 protein as one record, lacking DNA. This sample contains roughly 450,000 distinct CDR3 sequences. The receptor comes from a woman in her forties or fifties in good health. The chain links TRBV27 to TRBJ1-2. Sequenced input: blood T cells: a sorted CD56 or NKG2C T cell subset, CD4+ or CD8+ T cells, or bulk PBMC T cells (not recorded which). The CDR3 is CASSFIGPNYGYTF.